The T cell receptor beta chain under discussion was sequenced for a study of cytomegalovirus exposure and HLA in healthy donors. Broader study findings: In a later analysis, productive TCRs from donors in an Asian-associated ancestry cluster reportedly carried fewer N-insertions than the cohort mean. The classifier, whose performance was assessed in both the original and validation cohorts, reportedly diagnosed cytomegalovirus status with high specificity and sensitivity.

Trimming took off 3 bases at V and 8 bases at J, with 13 bases between the two ends. Germline V lookup: CDR1 MGHRA, CDR2 YSYEKL. This CDR3 is built from 13 residues. This clone came up once. Its antigen is not known. The primer mix had 60 Vbeta and 13 Jbeta primers. The data were produced by immunoSEQ multiplex PCR, yet TCRdb's version contains in-frame clones alone and is incomplete. The table records roughly 160,000 clones, around 75% of them present only once. The sequence was obtained from a female donor in good health and CMV-seronegative. Material: PBMCs. This chain connects TRBV4-1 to TRBJ1-2; weak D call: TRBD1 (5 bases). Written as DNA, the CDR3 is TGCGCCAGCAGCCACAACCAGCGGGACGGCTACACCTTC. It is translated as CASSHNQRDGYTF.